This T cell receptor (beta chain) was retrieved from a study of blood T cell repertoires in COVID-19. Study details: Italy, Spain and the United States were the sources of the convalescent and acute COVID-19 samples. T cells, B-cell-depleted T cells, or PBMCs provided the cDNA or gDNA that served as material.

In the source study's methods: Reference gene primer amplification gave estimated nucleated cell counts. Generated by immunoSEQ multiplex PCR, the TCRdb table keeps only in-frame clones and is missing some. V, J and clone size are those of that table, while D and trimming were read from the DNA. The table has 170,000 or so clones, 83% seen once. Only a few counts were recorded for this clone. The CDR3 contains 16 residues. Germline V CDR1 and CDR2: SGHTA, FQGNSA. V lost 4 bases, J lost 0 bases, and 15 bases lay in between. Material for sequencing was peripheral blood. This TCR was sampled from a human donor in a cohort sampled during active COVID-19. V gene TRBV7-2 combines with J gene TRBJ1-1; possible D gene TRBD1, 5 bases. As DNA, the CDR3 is TGTGCCAGCAGCTCTCAGGACACAACCATGAACACTGAAGCTTTCTTT. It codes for CASSSQDTTMNTEAFF. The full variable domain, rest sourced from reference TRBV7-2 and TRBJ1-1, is GAGVSQSPSNKVTEKGKDVELRCDPISGHTALYWYRQSLGQGLEFLIYFQGNSAPDKSGLPSDRFSAERTGGSVSTLTIQRTQQEDSAVYLCASSSQDTTMNTEAFFGQGTRLTVV.